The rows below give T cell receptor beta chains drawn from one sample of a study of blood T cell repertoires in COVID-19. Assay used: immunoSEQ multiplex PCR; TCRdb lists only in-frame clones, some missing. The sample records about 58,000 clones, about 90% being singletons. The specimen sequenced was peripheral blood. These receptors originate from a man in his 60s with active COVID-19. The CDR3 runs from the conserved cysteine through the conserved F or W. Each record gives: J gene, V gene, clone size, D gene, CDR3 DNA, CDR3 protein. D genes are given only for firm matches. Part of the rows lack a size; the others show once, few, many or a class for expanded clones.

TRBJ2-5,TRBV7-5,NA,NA,TGTGCCAGAAGCTTAGTGGGAGGCCAAGAGACCCAGTACTTC,CARSLVGGQETQYF
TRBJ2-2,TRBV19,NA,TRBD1,TGTGCCAGTAGTTCGTCAGGGGGAACCGGGGAGCTGTTTTTT,CASSSSGGTGELFF
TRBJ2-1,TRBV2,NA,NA,TGTGCCAGCACGCGAGTCTATGAGCAGTTCTTC,CASTRVYEQFF
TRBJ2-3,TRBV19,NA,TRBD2,TGTGCCAGTAGTTTCTTAGCGGGGGGTTCAGATACGCAGTATTTT,CASSFLAGGSDTQYF
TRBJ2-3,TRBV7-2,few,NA,TGTGCCAGCAGCTTAGATCTGGGCGATACGCAGTATTTT,CASSLDLGDTQYF
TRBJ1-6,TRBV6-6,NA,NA,TGTGCCAGCAGTTATGGCATGGGGACATCACAGTCACCCCTCCACTTT,CASSYGMGTSQSPLHF
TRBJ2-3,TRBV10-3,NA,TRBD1,TGTGCCATCAGCCGACAGGGGTTCTCGAGCACAGATACGCAGTATTTT,CAISRQGFSSTDTQYF
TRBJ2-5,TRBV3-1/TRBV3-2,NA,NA,TGTGCCAGCAGCCAAGGACTAGTCGGGCCCCAAGAGACCCAGTACTTC,CASSQGLVGPQETQYF
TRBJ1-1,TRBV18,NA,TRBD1,TGTGCCAGCTCCGGGACAGCGAACACTGAAGCTTTCTTT,CASSGTANTEAFF
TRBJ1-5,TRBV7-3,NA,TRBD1,TGTGCCAGCAGCTTAAACAGGGGGCAGCCCCAGCATTTT,CASSLNRGQPQHF
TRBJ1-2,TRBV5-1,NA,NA,TGCGCCAGCAGCTCGAACAGGAATTATGGCTACACCTTC,CASSSNRNYGYTF
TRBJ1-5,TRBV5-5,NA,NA,TGTGCCAGCAGCAGGGACACCGGCAGAAATCAGCCCCAGCATTTT,CASSRDTGRNQPQHF
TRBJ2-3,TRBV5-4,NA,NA,TGTGCCAGCAGCTTGGGCGATCGGGGGGCACGCACAGATACGCAGTATTTT,CASSLGDRGARTDTQYF
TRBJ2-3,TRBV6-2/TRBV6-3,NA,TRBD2,TGTGCCAGCAGTTACTCCGGGACTAGCGGGGACGTTTACACAGATACGCAGTATTTT,CASSYSGTSGDVYTDTQYF
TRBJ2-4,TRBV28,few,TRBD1,TGTGCCAGCAGGGCAGGGGGAGCCAAAAACATTCAGTACTTC,CASRAGGAKNIQYF
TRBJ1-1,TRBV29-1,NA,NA,TGCAGCGTTGAAATCGGGGGGTCCACTGAAGCTTTCTTT,CSVEIGGSTEAFF
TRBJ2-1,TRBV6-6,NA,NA,TGTGCCAGCAGTTACTCGGAAAAGGGGTACAATGAGCAGTTCTTC,CASSYSEKGYNEQFF
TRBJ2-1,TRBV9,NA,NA,TGTGCCAGCAGCGTAGCGGGGTCCCGGGAGAATGAGCAGTTCTTC,CASSVAGSRENEQFF
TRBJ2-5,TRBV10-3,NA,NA,TGTGCCATCAGTGAGTCGAGACCGGGCCAAGAGACCCAGTACTTC,CAISESRPGQETQYF
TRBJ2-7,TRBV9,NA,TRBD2,TGTGCCAGCAGCCCCTCCCGCGCTAGCGGGGGGGGGTACGAGCAGTACTTC,CASSPSRASGGGYEQYF
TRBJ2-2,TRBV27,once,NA,TGTGCCAGCAGGCTGGGACAGAACACCGGGGAGCTGTTTTTT,CASRLGQNTGELFF
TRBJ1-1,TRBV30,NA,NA,TGTGCCTGGGGACCAGGGATCACTGAAGCTTTCTTT,CAWGPGITEAFF
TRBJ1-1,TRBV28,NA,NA,TGTGCCAGCACTTTCCCCGCGGGTCGGCCTTTCTTT,CASTFPAGRPFF
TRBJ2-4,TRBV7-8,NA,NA,TGTGCCAGCAGCTTACCCCCAGGTTTCAAAAACATTCAGTACTTC,CASSLPPGFKNIQYF
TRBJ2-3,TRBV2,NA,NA,TGTGCCAGCACTCCCGGGGAGGGGGGGAGCACAGATACGCAGTATTTT,CASTPGEGGSTDTQYF
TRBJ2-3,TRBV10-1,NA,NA,TGCGCCAGCAGTGAGTGGGTCAGGGTGTTTGGCACAGATACGCAGTATTTT,CASSEWVRVFGTDTQYF
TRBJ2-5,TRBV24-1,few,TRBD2,TGTGCCACCAGTGACCGGACTAGCGGGGGAGTGGACGAGACCCAGTACTTC,CATSDRTSGGVDETQYF
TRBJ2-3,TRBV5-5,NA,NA,TGTGCCAGCAGCTTGAGGCAGGGGCTCACAGATACGCAGTATTTT,CASSLRQGLTDTQYF
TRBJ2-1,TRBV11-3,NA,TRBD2,TGTGCCAGCAGCTTCAGCGGGGGGGTCGGTGAGCAGTTCTTC,CASSFSGGVGEQFF
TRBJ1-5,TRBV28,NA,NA,TGTGCCAGCAGTTTGCAGGCAGGGGCCCAGCCCCAGCATTTT,CASSLQAGAQPQHF
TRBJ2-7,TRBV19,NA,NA,TGTGCCAGTAGTATAGTTGGCCGCTACGAGCAGTACTTC,CASSIVGRYEQYF
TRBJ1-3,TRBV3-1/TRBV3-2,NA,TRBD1,TGTGCCAGCAGCCAAGCCTCATCAGGGGGCTCTGGAAACACCATATATTTT,CASSQASSGGSGNTIYF
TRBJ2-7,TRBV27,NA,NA,TGTGCCAGCAGGCTACATCGGGACTCCCTGGGGAAGCAGTACTTC,CASRLHRDSLGKQYF
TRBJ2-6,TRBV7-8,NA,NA,TGTGCCAGCAGCCTACTCACGGGGTCTGGGGCCAACGTCCTGACTTTC,CASSLLTGSGANVLTF
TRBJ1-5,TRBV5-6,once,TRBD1,TGTGCCAGCAGCCTAACCGGGACAGGGAATCAGCCCCAGCATTTT,CASSLTGTGNQPQHF
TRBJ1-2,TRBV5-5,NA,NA,TGTGCCCGCAGCTTTGGGGGGGGGCCCCCTTATGAATATGGCTACACCTTC,CARSFGGGPPYEYGYTF
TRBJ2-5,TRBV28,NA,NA,TGTGCCAGCAGTGTAATAGGGGTGAGGGGGGAGACCCAGTACTTC,CASSVIGVRGETQYF
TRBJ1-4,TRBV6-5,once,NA,TGTGCCAGCAGTTACGAAGGGAGGGCTAATGAAAAACTGTTTTTT,CASSYEGRANEKLFF
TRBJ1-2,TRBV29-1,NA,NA,TGCAGCGTTCGGCGACAGGAAAACTATGGCTACACCTTC,CSVRRQENYGYTF
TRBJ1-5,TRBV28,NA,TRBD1,TGTGCCAGCAGGCGGGTGGACAGGCGAAATCAGCCCCAGCATTTT,CASRRVDRRNQPQHF
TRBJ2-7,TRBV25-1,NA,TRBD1,TGTGCCAGCGGGGACAGGGGCGGCGAGCAGTACTTC,CASGDRGGEQYF
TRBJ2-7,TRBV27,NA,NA,TGTGCCAGCAGCCGGACAGTTTCCTACGAGCAGTACTTC,CASSRTVSYEQYF
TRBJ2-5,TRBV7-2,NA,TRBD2,TGTGCCAGCAGCGGGACTAGTAGGGAGACCCAGTACTTC,CASSGTSRETQYF
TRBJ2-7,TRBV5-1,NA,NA,TGCGCCAGCAGCCAAAGGGAAGGACAGCCTGGGCAGTACTTC,CASSQREGQPGQYF
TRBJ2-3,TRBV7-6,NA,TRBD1,TGTGCCAGCAGCTTGGGAGGACAGGGTGCAGATACGCAGTATTTT,CASSLGGQGADTQYF
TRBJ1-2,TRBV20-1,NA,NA,TGCAGTGCTCGGGACAATGGCTACACCTTC,CSARDNGYTF
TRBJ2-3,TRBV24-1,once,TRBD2,TGTGCCACCAGTGAAAGACTAGCGGGGGGCACAAGCACAGATACGCAGTATTTT,CATSERLAGGTSTDTQYF
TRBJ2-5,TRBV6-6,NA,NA,TGTGCCAGCAGTTACTCTAAAGAGACCCAGTACTTC,CASSYSKETQYF